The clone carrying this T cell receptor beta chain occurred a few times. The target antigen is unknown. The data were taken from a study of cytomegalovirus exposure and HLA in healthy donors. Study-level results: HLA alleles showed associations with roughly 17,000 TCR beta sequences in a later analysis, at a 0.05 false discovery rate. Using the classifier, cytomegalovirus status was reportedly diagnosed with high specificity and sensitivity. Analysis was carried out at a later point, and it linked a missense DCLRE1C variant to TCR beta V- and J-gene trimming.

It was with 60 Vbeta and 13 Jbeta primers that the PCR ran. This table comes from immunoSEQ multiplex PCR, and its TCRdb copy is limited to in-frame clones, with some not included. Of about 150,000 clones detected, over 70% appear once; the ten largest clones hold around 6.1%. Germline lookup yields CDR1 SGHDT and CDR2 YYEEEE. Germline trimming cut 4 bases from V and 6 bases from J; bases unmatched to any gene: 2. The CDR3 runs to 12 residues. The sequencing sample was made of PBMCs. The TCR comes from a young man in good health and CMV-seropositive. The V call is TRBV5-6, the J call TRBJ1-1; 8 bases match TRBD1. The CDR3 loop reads CASSATGAEAFF. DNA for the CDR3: TGTGCCAGCAGCGCGACAGGGGCTGAAGCTTTCTTT.